This TCR beta chain was captured in a study of cytomegalovirus exposure and HLA in healthy donors. Overall study context: The early release's HLA-typed donors yielded about 85 million unique TCRs. Overall study results and limits: Earlier analysis found most TCR beta V segments productive about 87% or about 30% of the time. TCR beta sequences reportedly predicted most subjects' HLA-A and HLA-B alleles accurately.

Comment on this clone: Its target is not known.

V trimming: 5 bases; J trimming: 8 bases; junction bases outside the gene matches: 6. The germline gives CDR1 GTSNPN, CDR2 SVGIG (reference sequence). CDR3 length: 13 amino acids. In the PCR, 60 Vbeta and 13 Jbeta primers were used. Measured with immunoSEQ multiplex PCR; TCRdb has only the in-frame clones, and not every one. In all, the sample yields 120,000 to 150,000 clones. This chain joins TRBV30 and TRBJ1-4; TRBD1 matches 9 bases. The clonotype comes from a man aged 35 to 55 in good health and CMV-seronegative. Sequencing was done on a sample of PBMCs. The CDR3 spells CAWAGTGHEKLFF. CDR3 DNA sequence: TGTGCCTGGGCCGGGACAGGGCACGAAAAACTGTTTTTT.